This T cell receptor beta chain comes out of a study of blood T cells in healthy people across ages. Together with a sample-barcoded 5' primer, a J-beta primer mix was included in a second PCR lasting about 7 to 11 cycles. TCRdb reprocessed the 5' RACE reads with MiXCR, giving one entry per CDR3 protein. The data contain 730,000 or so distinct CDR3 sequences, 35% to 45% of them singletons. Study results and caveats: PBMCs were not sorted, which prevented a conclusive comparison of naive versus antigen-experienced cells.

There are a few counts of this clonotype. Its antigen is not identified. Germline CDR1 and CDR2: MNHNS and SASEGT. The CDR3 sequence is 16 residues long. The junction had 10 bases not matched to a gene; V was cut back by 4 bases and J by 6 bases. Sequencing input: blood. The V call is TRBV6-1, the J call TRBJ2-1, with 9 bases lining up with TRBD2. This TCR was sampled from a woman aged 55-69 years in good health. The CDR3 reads CASSVSLAGDRNEQFF. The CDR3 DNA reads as TGTGCCAGCAGTGTTTCATTAGCGGGAGATCGCAATGAGCAGTTCTTC.